The 16 T cell receptor beta chains below come from one sample, sequenced in a study of blood T cell repertoires in COVID-19 (dated by TCRdb to the early 2020s). Preparation of the library involved the immunoSEQ multiplex PCR assay. TCRdb limited this immuneACCESS table to in-frame rearrangements with V and J called. A share of clones is missing; checked studies link under half to unresolved V genes, and the rest is unexplained. The sample includes approximately 200,000 clones, with 65% to 90% observed a single time. The ten top clones hold 4.5% to 5.5% of the sample. The material sequenced was peripheral blood. The receptors originated from a human donor in a cohort sampled during active COVID-19.

The CDR3 DNA reads as TGTGCATGGGGGGGCAGACGGAGTGGCTACACCTTC. Translation gives CAWGGRRSGYTF. The chain combines TRBV28 with TRBJ1-2, with a tentative D call TRBD1 (6 bases). Per germline, CDR1 MDHEN and CDR2 SYDVKM. The CDR3 has 12 residues.

This clone was seen more than once but under ten times. The same CDR3 is also encoded by other DNA sequences in this sample. In DNA, the CDR3 is TGTGCCAGCAGTGAAATAGCGGGAGGGCCATACGAGCAGTACTTC. Amino acids: CASSEIAGGPYEQYF. The V gene is TRBV6-1, the J gene TRBJ2-7; 11 bases map to TRBD2. The CDR3 length is 15 residues. Germline V gene lookup returns CDR1 MNHNS and CDR2 SASEGT. Unmatched junction bases numbered 4, after V lost 2 bases and J lost 4 bases.

The J gene is TRBJ1-4, the V gene TRBV27; D might be TRBD1 (6 bases). The CDR3 sequence is 15 residues long. CDR1 is MNHEY, CDR2 SMNVEV, per germline (reference sequence). V lost 5 bases, J lost 4 bases, and 14 bases lay in between. The CDR3 DNA is TGTGCCAGCAGTCCGTCAACAGGGTATAATGAAAAACTGTTTTTT. Translation gives CASSPSTGYNEKLFF.

The J gene is TRBJ2-5, the V gene TRBV7-2; tentatively, D is TRBD1 (6 bases). Germline-derived CDR1 and CDR2 are SGHTA and FQGNSA. Trimming removed 3 bases from V and 5 bases from J, with 13 bases in between. This CDR3 has 14 residues. In DNA form, the CDR3 reads TGTGCCAGCAGCTTGGGACAAAGTGGGGAGACCCAGTACTTC. Protein product: CASSLGQSGETQYF.

The rearrangement uses TRBV15 and TRBJ2-6; 7 bases are a match to TRBD1. With 0 bases clipped from V and 2 bases from J, the junction kept 7 bases outside the gene matches. The CDR3 length is 18 residues. The germline V gene encodes CDR1 LNHNV and CDR2 YYDKDF (reference sequence). The CDR3 bases are TGTGCCACCAGCAGAGATCGAATCGGGACAGCTGGGGCCAACGTCCTGACTTTC. As protein: CATSRDRIGTAGANVLTF. Full variable domain (missing parts from reference TRBV15 and TRBJ2-6): DAMVIQNPRYQVTQFGKPVTLSCSQTLNHNVMYWYQQKSSQAPKLLFHYYDKDFNNEADTPDNFQSRRPNTSFCFLDIRSPGLGDTAMYLCATSRDRIGTAGANVLTFGAGSRLTVL.

The chain employs TRBV6-5 and TRBJ1-6; tentative D call: TRBD1 (5 bases). V was shortened by 6 bases and J by 9 bases, with 9 bases between the two germline ends. This CDR3 region has 12 residues. Per germline, CDR1 MNHEY and CDR2 SVGAGI. The CDR3, as DNA: TGTGCCAGCAGCTCAGGGATTTCACCCCTCCACTTT. Its translation is CASSSGISPLHF.

There are a few counts of this clone. This sequence joins TRBV29-1 and TRBJ1-1; the D gene is possibly TRBD1 (5 bases). CDR3 length: 13 residues. Germline lookup yields CDR1 SQVTM and CDR2 ANQGSEA. V was shortened by 0 bases and J by 5 bases, with 10 bases between the two germline ends. Here the CDR3 reads CSVEDGGWTEAFF. The CDR3, as DNA: TGCAGCGTTGAAGACGGGGGGTGGACTGAAGCTTTCTTT.

This clone was detected only a few times. The chain combines TRBV7-2 with TRBJ2-2; D is unresolved. The CDR3 is 13 amino acids. CDR1 is SGHTA and CDR2 is FQGNSA in the germline V gene. V was clipped by 2 bases and J by 3 bases, with 4 bases between them. The CDR3 coding sequence is TGTGCCAGCAGCTTATCCGACACCGGGGAGCTGTTTTTT. Encoded protein: CASSLSDTGELFF.

The rearrangement links TRBV28 to TRBJ2-2; 9 bases agree with TRBD2. The CDR3 spans 14 residues. Germline assignment: CDR1 MDHEN and CDR2 SYDVKM. V trimming: 7 bases; J trimming: 7 bases; junction bases outside the gene matches: 7. The CDR3 DNA follows: TGTGCCAGCAAGGCTAGCGGGATCGACGGGGAGCTGTTTTTT. Translated: CASKASGIDGELFF.

The chain is built from TRBV30 and TRBJ2-7; TRBD2 might be the D (6 bases). Germline assignment: CDR1 GTSNPN and CDR2 SVGIG (reference sequence). V gave up 0 bases and J gave up 3 bases, with 9 bases separating them. The CDR3 contains 13 residues. The CDR3 reads CAWSVGLNYEQYF. The CDR3 nucleotides read TGTGCCTGGAGTGTGGGACTCAACTACGAGCAGTACTTC. The variable domain in full, with the rest retrieved from reference TRBV30 and TRBJ2-7, is SQTIHQWPATLVQPVGSPLSLECTVEGTSNPNLYWYRQAAGRGLQLLFYSVGIGQISSEVPQNLSASRPQDRQFILSSKKLLLSDSGFYLCAWSVGLNYEQYFGPGTRLTVT.

This sequence joins TRBV7-3 and TRBJ1-2; no reliable D call. V was cut by 5 bases and J by 0 bases, with 13 bases left in between. The germline V gene has CDR1 SGHTA and CDR2 FQGTGA. CDR3 size: 15 residues. CDR3 region: CASSPKAGTNYGYTF. The DNA of the CDR3 is TGTGCCAGCAGCCCAAAGGCAGGAACTAACTATGGCTACACCTTC. The whole variable domain, remainder taken from reference TRBV7-3 and TRBJ1-2, is GAGVSQTPSNKVTEKGKYVELRCDPISGHTALYWYRQSLGQGPEFLIYFQGTGAADDSGLPNDRFFAVRPEGSVSTLKIQRTERGDSAVYLCASSPKAGTNYGYTFGSGTRLTVV.

The chain links TRBV19 to TRBJ2-5; a weak D match, TRBD2 (6 bases). V lost 2 bases and J 2 bases, leaving 9 bases between the germline ends. Germline-derived CDR1 and CDR2 are LNHDA and SQIVND (reference sequence). This CDR3 is 14 amino acids long. The CDR3 here is CASSISGTQETQYF. In DNA, the CDR3 is TGTGCCAGTAGTATATCCGGGACTCAAGAGACCCAGTACTTC.

The chain uses TRBV27 and TRBJ1-5, with a weak D call TRBD1 (6 bases). Germline values: CDR1 MNHEY, CDR2 SMNVEV (reference sequence). The CDR3 covers 17 residues. Trimming removed 5 bases at V and 4 bases at J, with 21 bases between. The CDR3 here is CASSPTSLGQTNQPQHF. The CDR3 DNA reads TGTGCCAGCAGTCCCACCTCTCTTGGACAGACGAATCAGCCCCAGCATTTT.

A single count supports this clone. V usage is TRBV7-2 and J usage is TRBJ2-2; TRBD2 matches 8 bases. V lost 8 bases, J lost 6 bases, and 5 bases stayed unmatched. The CDR3 covers 13 residues. Looked up from germline, CDR1 is SGHTA and CDR2 is FQGNSA. The CDR3 nucleotides read TGTGCCAGCGGACTAGCCCCTCCCGGGGAGCTGTTTTTT. Its protein is CASGLAPPGELFF.

The chain has TRBV11-2 and TRBJ1-2; D may be TRBD1 (6 bases). Looked up from germline, CDR1 is SGHAT and CDR2 is FQNNGV. This CDR3 is built from 14 residues. The V end lost 5 bases, the J end lost 3 bases, and 13 bases lay between the germline ends. The CDR3 nucleotides are TGTGCCAGCAGCCGGTCAGGGGTCTACTATGGCTACACCTTC. As protein: CASSRSGVYYGYTF.

The V call is TRBV7-2, the J call TRBJ2-1, with 15 bases identical to TRBD2. V shed 5 bases and J 6 bases; nucleotides not matched to a gene: 5. Germline V gives CDR1 SGHTA, CDR2 FQGNSA. This CDR3 comprises 16 residues. The CDR3 nucleotides read TGTGCCAGCAGCCCAAGGACTAGCGGGAGGGGCAATGAGCAGTTCTTC. Amino acids: CASSPRTSGRGNEQFF.